What follows are 23 T cell receptor beta chains derived from one specimen sequenced in a study of shared clonotypes between healthy human individuals. Clones were sequenced by immunoSEQ multiplex PCR, and TCRdb holds only the in-frame ones, with some missing. Here the sample spans 2 million or so clones, roughly 94% being singletons. Sequencing was carried out using naive CD4+ T cells sorted from blood. Noted subset: CD45RA+ positively selected. The receptors here all came from a man in his late teens or twenties in good health.

The chain joins TRBV9 to TRBJ2-5; 11 bases match TRBD2. CDR1 and CDR2 from the germline V gene are SGDLS and YYNGEE. The V and J ends lost 0 bases and 3 bases, in that order; junction bases with no gene match: 7. CDR3 length: 17 residues. CDR3: CASSVEASGGSEETQYF. CDR3 in DNA: TGTGCCAGCAGCGTAGAGGCTAGCGGGGGGTCGGAAGAGACCCAGTACTTC.

The V and J genes are TRBV29-1 and TRBJ1-2; 8 bases are shared with TRBD1. Germline V gives CDR1 SQVTM, CDR2 ANQGSEA. The CDR3 has 13 amino acids. Trimming removed 2 bases from V and 6 bases from J; junction bases left unmatched: 5. CDR3: CSVEPDRVNGYTF. The CDR3 nucleotides read TGCAGCGTTGAACCGGACAGGGTGAATGGCTACACCTTC.

This clone was seen a single time. The chain is built from TRBV19 and TRBJ2-7, with 14 bases identical to TRBD2. The CDR3 loop spans 17 amino acids. CDR1 is LNHDA and CDR2 is SQIVND in the germline V gene (reference sequence). J lost 5 bases, V lost 0 bases, and 6 bases had no gene match. DNA for the CDR3: TGTGCCAGTAGTATAGATCGGACTAGCGGGAGGAGGAACGAGCAGTACTTC. This codes for CASSIDRTSGRRNEQYF.

The chain carries TRBV7-9 and TRBJ1-4; D is ambiguous. Germline V gives CDR1 SEHNR, CDR2 FQNEAQ (reference sequence). V shed 1 base and J shed 5 bases, with 11 bases lying between them. The CDR3 runs 15 residues. The CDR3: CASSLERGSNEKLFF. CDR3 nucleotides: TGTGCCAGCAGCTTAGAGCGAGGGTCGAATGAAAAACTGTTTTTT.

This clone has just one count. V gene TRBV5-1 combines with J gene TRBJ1-2; 8 bases map to TRBD1. This CDR3 has 14 amino acids. Germline loops: CDR1 SGHRS, CDR2 YFSETQ. Unmatched junction bases numbered 5, after V lost 0 bases and J lost 7 bases. CDR3 sequence (DNA): TGCGCCAGCAGCTTGGCGGACAGGGAACGTGGCTACACCTTC. This gives the protein CASSLADRERGYTF.

The table lists this clone with a count of one. This chain joins TRBV2 and TRBJ2-1; D remains ambiguous. The CDR3 length is 15 residues. Germline V CDR1 and CDR2: SNHLY, FYNNEI. Trimming took off 4 bases at V and 9 bases at J, with 19 bases between the two ends. CDR3 bases: TGTGCCAGCAGTGGCAACAGAGCGATAGACGGTGAGCAGTTCTTC. This sequence encodes CASSGNRAIDGEQFF.

The V gene is TRBV30, the J gene TRBJ1-1; D might be TRBD1 (5 bases). Deletions cut 2 bases from V and 2 bases from J, with 15 bases between. CDR1 is GTSNPN and CDR2 is SVGIG in the germline V gene (reference sequence). This CDR3 comprises 15 residues. CDR3 protein: CAWSSRDLRNTEAFF. In nucleotides, the CDR3 is TGTGCCTGGAGTTCCCGGGACCTTCGCAACACTGAAGCTTTCTTT.

The V call is TRBV7-9, the J call TRBJ1-1; maybe TRBD1 (6 bases). Germline V gene lookup returns CDR1 SEHNR and CDR2 FQNEAQ (reference sequence). The CDR3 runs 15 residues. With 8 bases removed from V and 10 bases from J, the gap between germline ends came to 26 bases. As DNA, the CDR3 is TGTGCCAGCCGGGAAGGGGGAATAAAACCTAGGTCAGCTTTCTTT. Translation: CASREGGIKPRSAFF. Full variable domain (remainder filled in from reference TRBV7-9 and TRBJ1-1): DTGVSQNPRHKITKRGQNVTFRCDPISEHNRLYWYRQTLGQGPEFLTYFQNEAQLEKSRLLSDRFSAERPKGSFSTLEIQRTEQGDSAMYLCASREGGIKPRSAFFGQGTRLTVV.

This chain links TRBV7-9 with TRBJ2-3; TRBD2 matches at 11 bases. Germline CDR1 is SEHNR and CDR2 is FQNEAQ (reference sequence). Losses at the gene ends were 5 bases for V and 0 bases for J; bases not matched to a gene: 4. The CDR3 runs 16 residues. For the CDR3, the DNA is TGTGCCAGCAGCCTACGACTAGCGGGGAGCACAGATACGCAGTATTTT. Its protein product is CASSLRLAGSTDTQYF.

V and J are TRBV6-1 and TRBJ2-7; D unclear. Germline V CDR1 and CDR2: MNHNS, SASEGT. This CDR3 is 13 amino acids long. Trimming cost V 4 bases and J 7 bases, with 14 bases left between them. The CDR3 protein is CASSAPRVGEQYF. CDR3 sequence (DNA): TGTGCCAGCAGTGCCCCAAGGGTAGGGGAGCAGTACTTC.

Here the CDR3 reads CASSSSISRQYF. The CDR3 DNA sequence: TGTGCCAGCAGCTCTAGTATCAGTAGGCAGTACTTC. The chain combines TRBV7-9 with TRBJ2-7; no definite D call. Germline values: CDR1 SEHNR, CDR2 FQNEAQ (reference sequence). This CDR3 region has 12 residues. Trimming stripped 4 bases from V and 9 bases from J, with 13 bases between.

This chain links TRBV19 with TRBJ2-3, with D unclear. The V gene lost 4 bases and the J gene lost 0 bases, with 8 bases spanning the gap. From germline, CDR1 is LNHDA and CDR2 SQIVND (reference sequence). CDR3 size: 14 residues. The CDR3 nucleotides read TGTGCCAGTAGTAGGCGGTCTAGCACAGATACGCAGTATTTT. Translating gives CASSRRSSTDTQYF.

The chain has TRBV5-4 and TRBJ2-1; TRBD2 matches at 12 bases. From germline, CDR1 is SGHNT and CDR2 YYREEE (reference sequence). The CDR3 spans 15 residues. V was clipped by 4 bases and J by 6 bases; unmatched bases: 5. As DNA, the CDR3 is TGTGCCAGCAGCCTGGGGACTAGCGGGTTCAATGAGCAGTTCTTC. Amino acids: CASSLGTSGFNEQFF. The variable domain in full, completed from reference TRBV5-4 and TRBJ2-1, reads ETGVTQSPTHLIKTRGQQVTLRCSSQSGHNTVSWYQQALGQGPQFIFQYYREEENGRGNFPPRFSGLQFPNYSSELNVNALELDDSALYLCASSLGTSGFNEQFFGPGTRLTVL.

The chain is built from TRBV7-2 and TRBJ2-3; 7 bases line up with TRBD2. V was pared by 7 bases and J by 8 bases, with 12 bases of the junction left unmatched. Germline values: CDR1 SGHTA, CDR2 FQGNSA. The CDR3 covers 14 residues. DNA of the CDR3: TGTGCCAGCATCCTTGCGGGGAGGGCGGGTACGCAGTATTTT. Encoded protein: CASILAGRAGTQYF.

The chain recombines TRBV11-2 with TRBJ2-7; the match to TRBD1 covers 9 bases. CDR1 SGHAT and CDR2 FQNNGV come from the germline V gene. The CDR3 is 15 residues long. The V and J ends lost 4 bases and 3 bases, in that order; junction bases with no gene match: 7. This CDR3 is CASSSRDRALYEQYF. The CDR3 DNA reads TGTGCCAGCAGCTCCCGGGACAGGGCGCTCTACGAGCAGTACTTC.

This chain uses TRBV11-2 with TRBJ1-1; tentatively, D is TRBD1 (5 bases). Germline V lookup: CDR1 SGHAT, CDR2 FQNNGV. The CDR3 loop spans 15 amino acids. Trimming pared 5 bases from V and 0 bases from J, leaving 13 bases between. The CDR3 reads CASSPRVGMNTEAFF. In nucleotides, the CDR3 is TGTGCCAGCAGCCCCAGGGTTGGGATGAACACTGAAGCTTTCTTT.

The chain has TRBV4-1 and TRBJ2-3; possibly TRBD1 or TRBD2 for D (5 bases each). Between the trimmed V and J ends, which lost 1 base and 5 bases, there was a span of 13 bases. Germline CDR1 reads MGHRA; CDR2 reads YSYEKL. This CDR3 contains 15 residues. The CDR3 sequence is CASSQVGGAGDTQYF. CDR3 coding DNA: TGCGCCAGCAGCCAAGTTGGTGGGGCGGGAGATACGCAGTATTTT.

At least ten counts were recorded for this clone. The chain couples TRBV7-2 to TRBJ1-6, with D tentatively TRBD1 (5 bases). The length of the CDR3 is 15 residues. V shed 4 bases and J shed 7 bases, with 14 bases lying between them. CDR1 is SGHTA, CDR2 FQGNSA, per germline. CDR3 residues: CASSWGDSRNSPLHF. DNA for the CDR3: TGTGCCAGCAGCTGGGGTGACAGTCGGAATTCACCCCTCCACTTT.

The rearrangement uses TRBV18 and TRBJ2-1; TRBD1 matches at 8 bases. Trimming cost V 0 bases and J 3 bases; bases outside gene matches: 4. Germline V gene data show CDR1 as KGHSH and CDR2 as LQKENI. The CDR3 is 16 amino acids. The CDR3 DNA sequence: TGTGCCAGCTCACCACCAGGGACAGGCCTCTACAATGAGCAGTTCTTC. It is translated as CASSPPGTGLYNEQFF.

This clone came up once. Its ends do not fully match the called genes, so a read error is possible. The CDR3 coding sequence is TGTGCCAGCACTGAAGATAGGGCCAATCAGCCCCAGCATTTT. It codes for CASTEDRANQPQHF. V gene TRBV2 combines with J gene TRBJ1-5; D unclear. The germline V gene has CDR1 SNHLY and CDR2 FYNNEI. The CDR3 is made up of 14 amino acids.

The V gene is TRBV2, the J gene TRBJ2-1; D possibly corresponds to TRBD2 (6 bases). Germline assignment: CDR1 SNHLY and CDR2 FYNNEI. The CDR3 is 13 amino acids. V was pared by 8 bases and J by 7 bases, with 15 bases between. The CDR3 DNA is TGTGCCAGCGTAGGGCTAGCGTATAATGAGCAGTTCTTC. Protein: CASVGLAYNEQFF.

This rearrangement joins TRBV28 to TRBJ1-1; the D gene is possibly TRBD1 (5 bases). The germline V gene encodes CDR1 MDHEN and CDR2 SYDVKM. V gave up 7 bases and J gave up 6 bases, with 15 bases separating them. This CDR3 contains 13 residues. The CDR3 here is CASISSPGAEAFF. The CDR3 nucleotides are TGTGCCAGCATTTCTTCCCCGGGGGCTGAAGCTTTCTTT.

Points on this clone: Other DNA sequences within the sample encode an identical CDR3. The CDR3 coding sequence is TGCGCCAGCAGCTTGGTGGGGCGGGACTCAGATACGCAGTATTTT. Its translation is CASSLVGRDSDTQYF. The V call is TRBV5-1, the J call TRBJ2-3, with a weak D call TRBD2 (6 bases). Germline-derived CDR1 and CDR2 are SGHRS and YFSETQ. There are 15 residues in the CDR3. The ends were cut back, 0 bases at V and 4 bases at J, with 12 bases in the middle.